The subject of this entry is one T cell receptor beta chain. The CDR3 has 15 amino acids. Looked up from germline, CDR1 is MNHEY and CDR2 is SMNVEV (reference sequence). V shed 4 bases and J 2 bases; nucleotides not matched to a gene: 5. This record belongs to a study of blood T cell repertoires in COVID-19. Across the study: Researchers got acute and convalescent COVID-19 samples from the United States, Italy and Spain.

Original processing methods: Estimates of nucleated cell counts were drawn from the amplification of reference gene primers. Sequencing used immunoSEQ multiplex PCR; TCRdb keeps in-frame clones, though not all of them. That table supplies the V and J calls and clone size; D and trimming were determined from the DNA. There are 300,000 to 400,000 clones in the sample; around 86% occur only once, and around 4.4% lies in the top ten. All enrollees were about 18 to 100 years old and from 24 US areas. Participant reports of clinical history set cohort assignment. The chain uses TRBV27 and TRBJ1-2; TRBD1 matches 9 bases. The specimen was PBMCs or T cells enriched from blood (not recorded which). The receptor comes from a woman aged 35 to 49 with acute COVID-19. CDR3 in DNA: TGTGCCAGCAGTTGGGGACAGGGAGGCAACTATGGCTACACCTTC. Residues: CASSWGQGGNYGYTF.